These 6 T cell receptor beta chains were sequenced from one sample in a study of CD8 T cells in Susac syndrome. Reverse transcription of about 0.45 to 1 ug RNA was carried out with random hexamers. TCRdb processed the immunoSEQ multiplex PCR reads anew with MiXCR; each CDR3 protein has one entry. This sample has about 250,000 distinct CDR3 sequences, with roughly 93% found just once. Sequencing was done on a sample of CD4+ T cells from PBMCs. These receptors came from a human donor with multiple sclerosis.

CDR3 DNA: TGTGCCAGCAGTTTGAGTTTCGGTGTTTTGAACACTGAAGCTTTCTTT. Its protein is CASSLSFGVLNTEAFF. The genes are TRBV27 and TRBJ1-1; D unclear. The CDR3 length is 16 residues. Looked up from germline, CDR1 is MNHEY and CDR2 is SMNVEV (reference sequence). Trimming cost V 3 bases and J 0 bases, with 14 bases left between them.

The CDR3 spells CATSRATGGADTQYF. As DNA, the CDR3 is TGTGCCACCAGCAGAGCAACGGGTGGCGCAGATACGCAGTATTTT. This chain joins TRBV15 and TRBJ2-3; no clear D. The V gene's germline CDR1 is LNHNV and CDR2 YYDKDF (reference sequence). V dropped 1 base and J dropped 4 bases, with 12 bases sitting between them. The CDR3 runs 15 residues.

The chain recombines TRBV29-1 with TRBJ2-1; no clear D. The V end was cut by 4 bases, the J end by 0 bases, with 13 bases between. In germline, CDR1 is SQVTM, CDR2 ANQGSEA. This CDR3 has 15 residues. The CDR3 here is CSVAPGFSSYNEQFF. In DNA form, the CDR3 reads TGCAGCGTTGCCCCCGGGTTCAGCTCCTACAATGAGCAGTTCTTC.

This chain joins TRBV24-1 and TRBJ2-1; perhaps TRBD1 as D (5 bases). Germline CDR1 is KGHDR and CDR2 is SFDVKD. The CDR3 has 13 residues. The germline V and J ends were trimmed by 0 bases and 8 bases, with 7 bases remaining between them. CDR3 nucleotide sequence: TGTGCCACCAGTGATTTGCCAGGGTATGAGCAGTTCTTC. Its protein product is CATSDLPGYEQFF.

The chain links TRBV20-1 to TRBJ2-4, with D unclear. The CDR3 extends over 14 amino acids. V dropped 4 bases and J dropped 0 bases, with 10 bases sitting between them. The V gene's germline CDR1 is DFQATT and CDR2 SNEGSKA (reference sequence). The CDR3 region is CSATSRLAKNIQYF. CDR3 nucleotide sequence: TGCAGTGCTACAAGCCGACTAGCCAAAAACATTCAGTACTTC.

CDR3 DNA: TGTGCCAGCAGCGACGGAGGTTCCGAGCAGTACTTC. This sequence encodes CASSDGGSEQYF. This rearrangement joins TRBV21-1 to TRBJ2-7; whether TRBD2, the table's D call, matches the DNA was not checked. TRBV21-1 is a listed pseudogene. This CDR3 comprises 12 residues.